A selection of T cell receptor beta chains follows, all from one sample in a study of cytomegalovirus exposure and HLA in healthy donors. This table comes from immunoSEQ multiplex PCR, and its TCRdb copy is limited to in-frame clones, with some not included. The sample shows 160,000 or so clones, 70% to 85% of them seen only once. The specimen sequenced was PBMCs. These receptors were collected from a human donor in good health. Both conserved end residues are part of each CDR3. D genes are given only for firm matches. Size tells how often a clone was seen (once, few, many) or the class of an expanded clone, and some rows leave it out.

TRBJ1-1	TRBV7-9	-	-	TGTGCCAGCAGTTTCGGCGGGCCGAACACTGAAGCTTTCTTT	CASSFGGPNTEAFF
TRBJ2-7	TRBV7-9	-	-	TGTGCCACGGGGAGGACAGGAGCCTACGAGCAGTACTTC	CATGRTGAYEQYF
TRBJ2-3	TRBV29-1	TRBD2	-	TGCAGCGCTGACCTAGCGGGGGATGATACGCAGTATTTT	CSADLAGDDTQYF
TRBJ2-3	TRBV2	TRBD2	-	TGTGCCAGCAGATGGACTAGGGACGGAGGAGATACGCAGTATTTT	CASRWTRDGGDTQYF
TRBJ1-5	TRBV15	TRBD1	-	TGTGCCACCCATCGACAGGGAAGCAATCAGCCCCAGCATTTT	CATHRQGSNQPQHF
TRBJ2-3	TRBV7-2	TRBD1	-	TGTGCCAGCAGCTTAGGCCTCCGGGACAGGGGCCCAGATACGCAGTATTTT	CASSLGLRDRGPDTQYF
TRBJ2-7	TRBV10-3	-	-	TGTGCCATCAGTGAGTCGGGGGGTTCTGACTACGAGCAGTACTTC	CAISESGGSDYEQYF
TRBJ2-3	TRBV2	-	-	TGTGCCAGCAGTGAGCTCAGGGGAGGGACAGATACGCAGTATTTT	CASSELRGGTDTQYF
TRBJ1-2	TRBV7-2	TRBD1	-	TGTGCCAGCAGCCCGCGCTTTGGGGGACAGGGGTCTTGGGTCACCTTC	CASSPRFGGQGSWVTF
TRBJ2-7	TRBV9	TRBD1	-	TGTGCCAGCAGCGTGGCGACAGGGGATTCCTACGAGCAGTACTTC	CASSVATGDSYEQYF
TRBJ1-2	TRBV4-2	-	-	TGTGCCAGCAGCCAAGATAGGGGACTGGGCTACACCTTC	CASSQDRGLGYTF
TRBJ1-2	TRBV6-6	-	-	TGTGCCAGCAGTTCCCCGGGGGGGAGGGATGGCTACACCTTC	CASSSPGGRDGYTF
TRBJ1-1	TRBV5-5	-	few	TGTGCCAGCAGTCTGGGGGCAGGGGCTTTGAACACTGAAGCTTTCTTT	CASSLGAGALNTEAFF
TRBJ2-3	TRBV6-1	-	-	TGTGCCAGCGGTACAGCCGCAGGTACGCAGTATTTT	CASGTAAGTQYF
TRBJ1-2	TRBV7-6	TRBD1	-	TGTGCCAGCAGCTTAGTGGGACAGGGCGACCTATTCTATGGCTACACCTTC	CASSLVGQGDLFYGYTF
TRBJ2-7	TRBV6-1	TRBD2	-	TGTGCCAGCAGTGGACTAGCCTCCTACGAGCAGTACTTC	CASSGLASYEQYF
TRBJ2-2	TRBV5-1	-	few	TGCGCCAGCAGCTCTGGGGGCAGGGTTTTATCGAACACCGGGGAGCTGTTTTTT	CASSSGGRVLSNTGELFF
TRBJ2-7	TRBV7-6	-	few	TGTGCCAGCAGCTTAGATGACAGGTTCTCCTACGAGCAGTACTTC	CASSLDDRFSYEQYF
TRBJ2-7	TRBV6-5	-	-	TGTGCCAGCACCGAAGATTGGCGGGTAGGCGAGCAGTACTTC	CASTEDWRVGEQYF
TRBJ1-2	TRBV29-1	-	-	TGCAGCACGACAGCCTCCCGCTACTATGGCTACACCTTC	CSTTASRYYGYTF
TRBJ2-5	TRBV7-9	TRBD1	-	TGTGCCAGCAGCTTCGGACAGGGGGCTTTGGAGACCCAGTACTTC	CASSFGQGALETQYF
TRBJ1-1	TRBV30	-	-	TGTGCCTGGAAGCCCCGAACGGACACTGAAGCTTTCTTT	CAWKPRTDTEAFF